Shown below are 20 T cell receptor beta chains from a single sample sequenced in a study of blood T cells in healthy people across ages (dated by TCRdb to the mid-2010s). The library was made by 5' RACE. Data came from an Illumina HiSeq 2500. The second PCR ran for about 6 to 12 cycles and used a J-beta primer mix along with a sample-barcoded 5' primer. TCRdb reprocessing: public reads trimmed at Q25 with fastp, clones called with MiXCR, in-frame beta chains kept. Each CDR3 protein gets just one entry, which takes the most common genes and DNA from the rows behind it. Across this sample there are 630,000 or so distinct CDR3 sequences, with about 30% seen only once. The leading ten clones occupy 15% of the sample. Sequenced input: blood. The receptors stem from an elderly woman in good health. Donor details come from another sample of the same person, matched by shared clones.

The rearrangement uses TRBV7-2 and TRBJ2-2, with 9 bases that match TRBD1. The V segment lost 6 bases and the J segment 4 bases; nucleotides outside the gene matches: 6. The germline V gene has CDR1 SGHTA and CDR2 FQGNSA. The CDR3 is 15 amino acids. The CDR3 sequence is CASRAGTGSTGELFF. DNA for the CDR3: TGTGCCAGCAGGGCCGGGACAGGGTCCACCGGGGAGCTGTTTTTT.

This clonotype appeared many times. The chain carries TRBV10-3 and TRBJ2-5; TRBD2 matches at 7 bases. CDR1 ENHRY and CDR2 SYGVKD come from the germline V gene. V gave up 4 bases and J gave up 3 bases; unmatched junction bases: 5. The CDR3 totals 14 residues. The CDR3, as DNA: TGTGCCATCAGTGGGGCAGGGAGGGAAGAGACCCAGTACTTC. It specifies CAISGAGREETQYF.

This clonotype was seen at least ten times. One base away lies a much larger clone, so this may be a sequencing read error. This sequence joins TRBV25-1 and TRBJ2-6; 7 bases match TRBD1. This CDR3 is 14 amino acids long. Germline V gene data show CDR1 as MGHDK and CDR2 as SYGVNS. CDR3: CATADRAGANVRTF. CDR3 sequence (DNA): TGTGCCACCGCTGACAGGGCTGGGGCCAACGTCCGGACTTTC. The full variable domain, rest sourced from reference TRBV25-1 and TRBJ2-6, is EADIYQTPRYLVIGTGKKITLECSQTMGHDKMYWYQQDPGMELHLIHYSYGVNSTEKGDLSSESTVSRIRTEHFPLTLESARPSHTSQYLCATADRAGANVRTFGAGSRLTVL.

The rearrangement joins TRBV30 to TRBJ2-5; possibly TRBD1 for D (5 bases). The DNA end favors TRBJ2-7, so the J call may be wrong. The CDR3 runs 15 residues. The V gene's germline CDR1 is GTSNPN and CDR2 SVGIG (reference sequence). This CDR3 reads CAWTTPGRVGNEQYF. DNA for the CDR3: TGTGCCTGGACCACTCCGGGCAGGGTAGGTAACGAGCAGTACTTC.

This clonotype was seen repeatedly, ten times or more. The V call is TRBV29-1, the J call TRBJ2-3, with TRBD2 matching over 8 bases. J was trimmed by 2 bases and V by 4 bases; bases with no gene match: 8. CDR3 length: 15 amino acids. The germline V gene encodes CDR1 SQVTM and CDR2 ANQGSEA. The CDR3 here is CSVGPAGAATDTQYF. In DNA, the CDR3 is TGCAGCGTTGGCCCAGCGGGGGCGGCCACAGATACGCAGTATTTT.

This rearrangement joins TRBV20-1 to TRBJ2-5; TRBD1 might be the D (5 bases). The DNA matches TRBJ2-1 better at its end, which makes the J call doubtful. Per germline, CDR1 DFQATT and CDR2 SNEGSKA (reference sequence). This CDR3 has 12 residues. The DNA of the CDR3 is TGCAGTGCTAGGGTGGGGCAAGAGACCCAGTTCTTC. It codes for CSARVGQETQFF.

This clonotype appeared a single time. The rearrangement joins TRBV4-3 to TRBJ2-3; no reliable D call. CDR3 length: 17 residues. The V end lost 0 bases, the J end lost 2 bases, and 15 bases lay between the germline ends. Germline values: CDR1 LGHNA, CDR2 YSLEER. CDR3 sequence: CASSQDATGAITDTQYF. The CDR3 nucleotides read TGCGCCAGCAGCCAAGACGCAACCGGAGCGATCACAGATACGCAGTATTTT.

The gene calls are TRBV6-5 and TRBJ1-5; unclear D gene. Germline V gene data show CDR1 as MNHEY and CDR2 as SVGAGI. The V end was cut by 2 bases, the J end by 7 bases, with 18 bases between. The CDR3 has 16 residues. CDR3 DNA sequence: TGTGCCAGCAGTTACGATCCTCCGGGGAGTGGACAGCCCCAGCATTTT. This translates into CASSYDPPGSGQPQHF.

There are a few counts of this clonotype. CDR3 sequence: CASSLTRSGGAHTQYF. DNA for the CDR3: TGTGCCAGCAGCTTAACGAGAAGCGGGGGGGCCCATACGCAGTATTTT. The chain couples TRBV7-3 to TRBJ2-3; 10 bases are a match to TRBD2. This CDR3 region has 16 residues. The J segment lost 7 bases and the V segment lost 0 bases, leaving 7 bases of the junction unmatched. The germline V gene encodes CDR1 SGHTA and CDR2 FQGTGA.

About this clonotype itself: One base away lies a much larger clone, so this may be a sequencing read error. The chain joins TRBV30 to TRBJ2-1; TRBD2 matches at 9 bases. The CDR3 runs 16 residues. Losses at the gene ends were 3 bases for V and 10 bases for J; bases not matched to a gene: 16. CDR1 and CDR2 from the germline V gene are GTSNPN and SVGIG (reference sequence). CDR3 sequence: CAWSGAVAGALSEQFF. DNA for the CDR3: TGTGCCTGGAGCGGGGCGGTAGCGGGGGCTTTAAGCGAGCAGTTCTTC. The whole variable domain, remainder taken from reference TRBV30 and TRBJ2-1, is SQTIHQWPATLVQPVGSPLSLECTVEGTSNPNLYWYRQAAGRGLQLLFYSVGIGQISSEVPQNLSASRPQDRQFILSSKKLLLSDSGFYLCAWSGAVAGALSEQFFGPGTRLTVL.

This clonotype has just a few counts. The chain has TRBV6-6 and TRBJ1-1; 8 bases match TRBD1. The CDR3 runs to 15 residues. Trimming removed 4 bases from V and 1 base from J; junction bases left unmatched: 5. CDR1 and CDR2 from the germline V gene are MNHNY and SVGAGI (reference sequence). This CDR3 is CASSSGQGENTEAFF. CDR3 nucleotides: TGTGCCAGCAGTTCCGGACAGGGCGAGAACACTGAAGCTTTCTTT.

This clonotype was picked up many times. V usage is TRBV27 and J usage is TRBJ2-5; possible D gene TRBD1, 6 bases. The CDR3 has 14 amino acids. Trimming took off 5 bases at V and 5 bases at J, with 15 bases between the two ends. Looked up from germline, CDR1 is MNHEY and CDR2 is SMNVEV (reference sequence). Here the CDR3 reads CASSKGGFAETQYF. The CDR3 DNA follows: TGTGCCAGCAGTAAAGGGGGTTTTGCGGAGACCCAGTACTTC.

This chain uses TRBV7-2 with TRBJ2-5, with 8 bases lining up with TRBD1. The J call may be wrong; the DNA end is better matched by TRBJ2-7. The CDR3 has 15 amino acids. Germline V gene lookup returns CDR1 SGHTA and CDR2 FQGNSA. CDR3 protein: CASSLCRGRGYEQYF. The CDR3 region has the DNA TGTGCCAGCAGCTTATGCAGGGGGCGGGGCTACGAGCAGTACTTC.

With respect to this clonotype: A read error may account for a junction end that differs from germline. CDR3 in DNA: TGTGCCAGCAGTTCAAGAGTTGCTGGGGCCAACGTCCGGACTTTC. It codes for CASSSRVAGANVRTF. The chain couples TRBV28 to TRBJ2-6; D is perhaps TRBD1 (5 bases). Germline V gene lookup returns CDR1 MDHEN and CDR2 SYDVKM. CDR3 length: 15 amino acids.

A few counts support this clonotype. The rearrangement uses TRBV16 and TRBJ2-3, with D uncertain. CDR1 and CDR2 (germline): KGHSY, FQNENV. The CDR3 is 16 amino acids. Trimming removed 1 base from V and 0 bases from J, with 11 bases in between. Here the CDR3 reads CASSQWAPGSTDTQYF. The CDR3 nucleotides read TGTGCCAGCAGCCAATGGGCACCCGGAAGCACAGATACGCAGTATTTT.

This clonotype has just a few counts. The V and J genes are TRBV6-6 and TRBJ1-5, with unresolved D. CDR3 length: 13 residues. Germline V gene lookup returns CDR1 MNHNY and CDR2 SVGAGI (reference sequence). Between the trimmed V and J ends, which lost 6 bases and 3 bases, there was a span of 9 bases. CDR3 coding DNA: TGTGCCAGCAGCCGACACTCCAATCAGCCCCAGCATTTT. It is translated as CASSRHSNQPQHF.

V gene TRBV28 combines with J gene TRBJ2-1; perhaps TRBD1 as D (5 bases). Germline values: CDR1 MDHEN, CDR2 SYDVKM. The germline V and J ends were trimmed by 5 bases and 8 bases, with 10 bases remaining between them. This CDR3 has 12 amino acids. The chain's CDR3 is CASSKQVYEQFF. Here the CDR3 DNA reads TGTGCCAGCAGTAAACAGGTCTATGAGCAGTTCTTC. Drawing the rest from reference TRBV28 and TRBJ2-1, the complete variable domain is DVKVTQSSRYLVKRTGEKVFLECVQDMDHENMFWYRQDPGLGLRLIYFSYDVKMKEKGDIPEGYSVSREKKERFSLILESASTNQTSMYLCASSKQVYEQFFGPGTRLTVL.

The chain employs TRBV20-1 and TRBJ2-1, with D perhaps TRBD2 (6 bases). The germline gives CDR1 DFQATT, CDR2 SNEGSKA (reference sequence). The length of the CDR3 is 13 residues. Between the trimmed V and J ends, which lost 3 bases and 8 bases, there was a span of 14 bases. The CDR3 region has the DNA TGCAGTGCTAGTCGGCTAGCGAACGATGAGCAGTTCTTC. This encodes CSASRLANDEQFF.

As regards this clonotype: One junction end does not reproduce the germline sequence, and a read error may be involved. This chain joins TRBV28 and TRBJ2-3; D is possibly TRBD1 or TRBD2 (7 bases each). The CDR3 covers 14 residues. Germline CDR1 is MDHEN and CDR2 is SYDVKM. The DNA of the CDR3 is TGTGCCTACGGTGGGGGGGACAGCACAGATGCGCAGTATTTT. This gives the protein CAYGGGDSTDAQYF.

The genes are TRBV6-2 or TRBV6-3 and TRBJ1-1; 7 bases fit TRBD1. The CDR3 contains 15 residues. Germline V gene data show CDR1 as MNHEY and CDR2 as SVGEGT. V lost 6 bases, J lost 0 bases, and 7 bases stayed unmatched. DNA for the CDR3: TGTGCCAGCAGATATAGGGGACAGATGAACACTGAAGCTTTCTTT. Amino acid sequence: CASRYRGQMNTEAFF.